The clone carrying this T cell receptor beta chain was counted many times. A read error may explain this, as a much larger clone is one base away. TCRdb redid the calling of the 5' RACE reads with MiXCR, one entry per CDR3 protein. This table holds about 70,000 distinct CDR3 sequences, approximately 3.3% found once. This specimen comes from a study of neurological immune-mediated disorders. Turning to the study itself: In a group of roughly 35 multiple sclerosis patients, some 30 had the relapsing-remitting type and 3 had the secondary progressive type.

Germline CDR1 MDHEN, CDR2 SYDVKM. The CDR3 is 13 residues long. The chain is built from TRBV28 and TRBJ2-4, with D unclear. The TCR was taken from a woman aged 45 to 65 with multiple sclerosis. Sequenced input: PBMCs. The CDR3 spells CASIDLAKKIQYF. CDR3 sequence (DNA): TGTGCCAGCATTGATTTAGCCAAAAAAATTCAGTACTTC.